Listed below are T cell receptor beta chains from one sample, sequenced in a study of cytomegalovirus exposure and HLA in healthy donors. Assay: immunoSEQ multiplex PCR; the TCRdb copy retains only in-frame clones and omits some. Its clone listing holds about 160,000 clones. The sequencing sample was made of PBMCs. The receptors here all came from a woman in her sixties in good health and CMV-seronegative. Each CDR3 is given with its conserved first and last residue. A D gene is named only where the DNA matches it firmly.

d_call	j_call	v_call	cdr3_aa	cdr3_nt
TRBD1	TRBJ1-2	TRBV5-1	CASSLDRNYGYTF	TGCGCCAGCAGCCTGGACAGGAACTATGGCTACACCTTC
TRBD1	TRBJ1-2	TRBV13	CASSVIRTGEKYGYTF	TGTGCCAGCAGCGTAATACGGACAGGGGAGAAGTATGGCTACACCTTC
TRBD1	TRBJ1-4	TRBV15	CATQETGREKLFF	TGTGCCACTCAAGAGACAGGGAGGGAAAAACTGTTTTTT
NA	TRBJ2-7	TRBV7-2	CASSFSQGGNEQYF	TGTGCCAGCAGCTTTTCCCAGGGCGGGAACGAGCAGTACTTC
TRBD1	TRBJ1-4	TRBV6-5	CASSYNRGQDEKLFF	TGTGCCAGCAGTTATAACAGGGGGCAGGATGAAAAACTGTTTTTT
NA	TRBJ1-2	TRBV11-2	CASSLTGYGYTF	TGTGCCAGCAGCTTAACCGGTTATGGCTACACCTTC
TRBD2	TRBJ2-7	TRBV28	CASSSLLAGVYEQYF	TGTGCCAGCAGTTCTCTTCTAGCGGGGGTCTACGAGCAGTACTTC
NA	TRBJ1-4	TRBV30	CAWRNGVGEKLFF	TGTGCCTGGAGGAACGGAGTAGGTGAAAAACTGTTTTTT
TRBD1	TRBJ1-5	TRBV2	CASSRDRGPNQPQHF	TGTGCCAGCAGCCGGGACAGGGGGCCCAATCAGCCCCAGCATTTT
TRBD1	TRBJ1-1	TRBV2	CASRTGAEGTEAFF	TGTGCCAGCAGGACAGGGGCGGAGGGCACTGAAGCTTTCTTT
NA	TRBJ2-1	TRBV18	CASSPPGLIYNEQFF	TGTGCCAGCTCCCCCCCGGGACTCATCTACAATGAGCAGTTCTTC
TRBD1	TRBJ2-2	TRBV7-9	CAHTGQGANTGELFF	TGTGCCCACACCGGACAGGGGGCTAACACCGGGGAGCTGTTTTTT
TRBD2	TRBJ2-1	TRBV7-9	CASRTLGREGLGNEQFF	TGTGCCAGCAGAACCTTAGGTCGGGAGGGCCTCGGAAATGAGCAGTTCTTC
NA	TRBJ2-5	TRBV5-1	CASSLLSQETQYF	TGCGCCAGCAGCTTGTTGTCTCAAGAGACCCAGTACTTC
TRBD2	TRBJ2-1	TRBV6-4	CARGGTSGALSYNEQFF	TGTGCCAGAGGGGGGACTAGCGGGGCCCTTTCCTACAATGAGCAGTTCTTC
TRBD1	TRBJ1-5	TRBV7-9	CASSLARTGGDQPQHF	TGTGCCAGCAGCTTAGCGAGGACAGGGGGGGATCAGCCCCAGCATTTT
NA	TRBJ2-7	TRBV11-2	CASSPLAGYEQYF	TGTGCCAGCAGCCCCCTGGCGGGGTACGAGCAGTACTTC
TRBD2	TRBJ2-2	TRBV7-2	CASSLGLWRGEIGELFF	TGTGCCAGCAGCTTAGGCCTCTGGCGGGGGGAGATCGGGGAGCTGTTTTTT
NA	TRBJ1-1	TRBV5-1	CASSSSRNTEAFF	TGCGCCAGCAGCTCCTCCAGAAACACTGAAGCTTTCTTT
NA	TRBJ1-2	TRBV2	CASRYQQGDYGYTF	TGTGCCAGCAGGTACCAACAGGGCGACTATGGCTACACCTTC
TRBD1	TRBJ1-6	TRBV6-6	CASSLDRVNSPLHF	TGTGCCAGCAGTTTGGACAGGGTTAATTCACCCCTCCACTTT
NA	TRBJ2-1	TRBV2	CASRTDGNEQFF	TGTGCCAGCAGAACCGACGGGAATGAGCAGTTCTTC
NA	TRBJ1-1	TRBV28	CASSSDYYTEAFF	TGTGCCAGCAGTTCAGACTATTACACTGAAGCTTTCTTT